Listed below are T cell receptor beta chains from one sample, sequenced in a study of response to subunit inactivated influenza vaccine. TCRdb called the RT-PCR reads again in MiXCR, with one record for every CDR3 protein. The data hold about 500,000 distinct CDR3 sequences, with 15% to 20% observed a single time. The material was CD4+ T cells sorted from PBMCs, obtained around 25 months after vaccination. These receptors were taken from a man between 50 and 69 years old who received an inactivated influenza vaccine. The CDR3 runs from the conserved cysteine through the conserved F or W. A D gene is named only where the DNA matches it firmly. Expanded clones get a size class; other rows say once, few or many, or leave the size out.

v_gene	len	d_gene	j_gene	abundance	CDR3nt	CDR3aa
TRBV7-9	13	NA	TRBJ1-2	NA	TGTGCCAGCAGCGTCGATGCTAACTATGGCTACACCTTC	CASSVDANYGYTF
TRBV7-2	15	NA	TRBJ2-2	few	TGTGCCAGCAGCTCGACAGGATGGAACACCGGGGAGCTGTTTTTT	CASSSTGWNTGELFF
TRBV24-1	12	NA	TRBJ2-7	NA	TGTGCCACCAGTGATCCCCGGGGATACCGATACTTC	CATSDPRGYRYF
TRBV5-1	12	NA	TRBJ1-1	NA	TGCGCCAGCAGCCAAGGGGGGTATGAAGCTTTCTTT	CASSQGGYEAFF
TRBV29-1	14	NA	TRBJ1-1	many	TGCAGCGTTGAAAGGGGGGGAGTGAACACTGAAGCTTTCTTT	CSVERGGVNTEAFF
TRBV10-3	13	NA	TRBJ1-6	NA	TGTGCCATCAGTGAGTCCTTCGATTCACCCCTCCACTTT	CAISESFDSPLHF
TRBV11-2	18	TRBD2	TRBJ2-1	NA	TGTGCCAGCAGCTCCAAACGCATGTGGCTAGCGGCTTTCGATGAGCAGTTCTTC	CASSSKRMWLAAFDEQFF
TRBV20-1	14	NA	TRBJ1-1	NA	TGCAGTCGTAATGGACCGACCATGAACACTGAAGCTTTCTTT	CSRNGPTMNTEAFF
TRBV5-6	14	TRBD1	TRBJ1-2	NA	TGTGCCAGCAGCTACCGGGACAGGGTCGGTGGCTACACCTTC	CASSYRDRVGGYTF
TRBV9	16	TRBD1	TRBJ2-5	few	TGTGCCAGCAGCGTAGACGACAGGGGTCTCCAAGAGACCCAGTACTTC	CASSVDDRGLQETQYF
TRBV28	12	NA	TRBJ1-4	NA	TGTGTGGTCGGCTCGGATAATGAAAAACTGTTTTTT	CVVGSDNEKLFF
TRBV7-2	15	TRBD2	TRBJ2-1	NA	TGTGCCAGCAACGTCGGGACTAGCGGAGCGAATGAGCAGTTCTTC	CASNVGTSGANEQFF
TRBV20-1	15	NA	TRBJ2-3	few	TGCAGTGCTAGAGTTCCCGGCAAGGGCACAAATACGCAGTATTTT	CSARVPGKGTNTQYF
TRBV7-9	12	NA	TRBJ2-3	NA	TGTGCCAGCACCGTCGGAGCAGATACGCAGTATTTT	CASTVGADTQYF
TRBV7-2	15	TRBD2	TRBJ2-3	once	TGTGCCAGCAGCGGGGGACTAGCGGCCACAGATACGCAGTATTTT	CASSGGLAATDTQYF
TRBV30	13	NA	TRBJ2-3	NA	TGTGCCTGGACCGTAGGAGGGTTTGTTACGCAGTATTTT	CAWTVGGFVTQYF
TRBV4-2	16	NA	TRBJ2-6	NA	TGTGCCAGCAGCCAAGGACACCTCTCTGGGGCCAACGTCCTGACTTTC	CASSQGHLSGANVLTF
TRBV4-2	16	TRBD2	TRBJ2-5	NA	TGTGCCAGCAGCCCCTGGACTAGCGGGAGGGCTGAGACCCAGTACTTC	CASSPWTSGRAETQYF
TRBV9	20	TRBD1	TRBJ1-1	NA	TGTGCCAGCAGCGGGAGCTCTGGTTGGGACAGGGGGAACTTGAACACTGAAGCTTTCTTT	CASSGSSGWDRGNLNTEAFF
TRBV2	15	NA	TRBJ1-3	NA	TGTGCCAGCAGTTCCGGACAGCACCGAGGAAACACCATATATTTT	CASSSGQHRGNTIYF
TRBV7-6	13	TRBD1	TRBJ1-2	NA	TGTGCCAGCAGCATACAGGGGGCGCGCGGCTACACCTTC	CASSIQGARGYTF
TRBV6-2/TRBV6-3	16	TRBD1	TRBJ2-1	few	TGTGCCAGCAGTAAACCCGGGACAAACAGGGGTAATGAGCAGTTCTTC	CASSKPGTNRGNEQFF
TRBV28	17	NA	TRBJ2-1	NA	TGTGCCAGCATGACAGTCAAATCTCGGAGCTCCTACAATGAGCAGTTCTTC	CASMTVKSRSSYNEQFF
TRBV28	16	NA	TRBJ2-3	few	TGTGCCAGCAGTACCGATACCGAGCTCAGCACAGATACGCAGTATTTT	CASSTDTELSTDTQYF
TRBV7-2	15	NA	TRBJ1-1	few	TGTGCCAGCAGCTTGGGCACAGGGCTGGGCACTGAAGCTTTCTTT	CASSLGTGLGTEAFF
TRBV12-3/TRBV12-4	15	TRBD2	TRBJ2-1	few	TGTGCCAGCAGTTTGGGGCGGGGGGTTTACAATGAGCAGTTCTTC	CASSLGRGVYNEQFF
TRBV15	12	NA	TRBJ2-1	NA	TGTGCCACCAGCAGTTTCGGGTATGAGCAGTTCTTC	CATSSFGYEQFF
TRBV28	14	NA	TRBJ2-3	NA	TGTGCATGCAGACTAGTAATTAGCACAGATACGCAGTATTTT	CACRLVISTDTQYF
TRBV11-1	18	NA	TRBJ2-6	few	TGTGCCAGCAGCTTAGTAGGATACAGGATCCCTGGGGCCAACGTCCTGACTTTC	CASSLVGYRIPGANVLTF
TRBV6-1	13	NA	TRBJ2-5	NA	TGTGCCAGCAGTACCCCAGGGGAAGAGACCCAGTACTTC	CASSTPGEETQYF
TRBV29-1	14	NA	TRBJ1-3	NA	TGCAGCGTTGAAGATCCGTTCACTGGAAACACCATATATTTT	CSVEDPFTGNTIYF
TRBV7-9	16	TRBD2	TRBJ2-3	NA	TGTGCCAGCAGCTCGGGACTAGCGGTGAACACAGATACGCAGTATTTT	CASSSGLAVNTDTQYF
TRBV7-9	11	NA	TRBJ1-1	NA	TGTGCCAGCACCTCCGAGGGGGAAGCTTTCTTT	CASTSEGEAFF
TRBV3-1	14	NA	TRBJ1-5	NA	TGTGCCAGCAGCCAAGATCCCCGTACTCAGCCCCAGCATTTT	CASSQDPRTQPQHF
TRBV12-3/TRBV12-4	14	NA	TRBJ1-3	NA	TGTGCCAGCAGTTTATCGGAGCAAGGAAACACCATATATTTT	CASSLSEQGNTIYF
TRBV12-3/TRBV12-4	15	NA	TRBJ2-3	few	TGTGCCAGCAGTTCATTAGCAGTTAGCACAGATACGCAGTATTTT	CASSSLAVSTDTQYF
TRBV11-2	11	NA	TRBJ2-5	NA	TGTGCCAGCAGCTCCGCGACGACCCAGTACTTC	CASSSATTQYF
TRBV5-1	16	NA	TRBJ2-3	few	TGCGCCAGCAGCGTTTTCGGAGGGGGACAGAGAGATACGCAGTATTTT	CASSVFGGGQRDTQYF